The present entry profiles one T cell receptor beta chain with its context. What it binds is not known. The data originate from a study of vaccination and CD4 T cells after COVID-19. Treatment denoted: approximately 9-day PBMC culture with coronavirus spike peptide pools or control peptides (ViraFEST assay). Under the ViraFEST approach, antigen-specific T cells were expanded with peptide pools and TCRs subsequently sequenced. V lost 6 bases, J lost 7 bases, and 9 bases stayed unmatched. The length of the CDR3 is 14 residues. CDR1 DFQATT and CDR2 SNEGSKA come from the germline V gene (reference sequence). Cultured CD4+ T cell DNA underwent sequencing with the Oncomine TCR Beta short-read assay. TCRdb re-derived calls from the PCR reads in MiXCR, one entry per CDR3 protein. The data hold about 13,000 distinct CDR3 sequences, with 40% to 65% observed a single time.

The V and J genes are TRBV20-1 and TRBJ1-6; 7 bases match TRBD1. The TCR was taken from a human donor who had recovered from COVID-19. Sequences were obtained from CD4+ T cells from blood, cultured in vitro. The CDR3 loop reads CSAIPGTVNSPLHF. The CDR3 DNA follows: TGCAGTGCCATCCCCGGGACAGTGAATTCACCCCTCCACTTT.